These 12 T cell receptor beta chains came from one sample sequenced in a study of blood T cell repertoires in COVID-19. Clones were sequenced by immunoSEQ multiplex PCR, and TCRdb holds only the in-frame ones, with some missing. This sample has about 270,000 clones, with approximately 85% found just once. What was sequenced was peripheral blood. These receptors originate from a woman aged 80 or over with COVID-19, enrolled during active disease.

The gene calls are TRBV10-1 and TRBJ2-5; perhaps TRBD2 as D (6 bases). Germline CDR1 WNHNN, CDR2 SYGVQD (reference sequence). The CDR3 has 15 residues. V lost 4 bases and J 4 bases, leaving 16 bases between the germline ends. Here the CDR3 reads CASSGGSIGGETQYF. The CDR3 DNA reads TGCGCCAGCAGTGGAGGATCGATCGGGGGAGAGACCCAGTACTTC.

This clone appeared a few times. The chain links TRBV5-1 to TRBJ2-2, with 12 nucleotides matching TRBD1. In germline, CDR1 is SGHRS, CDR2 YFSETQ. J lost 6 bases, V lost 4 bases, and 10 bases had no gene match. CDR3 length: 17 amino acids. CDR3 sequence: CASSKGQGARSSGELFF. As DNA, the CDR3 is TGCGCCAGCAGCAAGGGACAGGGGGCGAGGTCTTCCGGGGAGCTGTTTTTT.

The chain recombines TRBV29-1 with TRBJ1-1, with no clear D. Germline CDR1 SQVTM, CDR2 ANQGSEA. The CDR3 loop spans 13 amino acids. V lost 1 base, J lost 6 bases, and 12 bases lay in between. The CDR3 DNA is TGCAGCGTTGAAGTACTGAGGGAAGCTGAAGCTTTCTTT. This translates into CSVEVLREAEAFF.

The chain employs TRBV7-2 and TRBJ2-2; tentatively, D is TRBD1 (5 bases). This CDR3 contains 15 residues. Germline values: CDR1 SGHTA, CDR2 FQGNSA. With 6 bases removed from V and 0 bases from J, the gap between germline ends came to 11 bases. In nucleotides, the CDR3 is TGTGCCAGCAGAAAACAGGTCGCGAACACCGGGGAGCTGTTTTTT. Amino acid sequence: CASRKQVANTGELFF.

This chain uses TRBV5-1 with TRBJ2-2; no definite D call. The V end lost 4 bases, the J end lost 1 base, and 11 bases lay between the germline ends. CDR1 is SGHRS and CDR2 is YFSETQ in the germline V gene. CDR3 length: 15 residues. CDR3 residues: CASSLEQMNTGELFF. The CDR3 DNA follows: TGCGCCAGCAGCCTCGAACAGATGAACACCGGGGAGCTGTTTTTT.

The chain is built from TRBV19 and TRBJ1-3, with TRBD1 identical over 7 bases. This CDR3 is built from 14 residues. Germline V lookup: CDR1 LNHDA, CDR2 SQIVND (reference sequence). This CDR3 reads CLGTVLFSGNTIYF. CDR3 in DNA: TGTCTTGGGACAGTTCTTTTCTCTGGAAACACCATATATTTT.

The rearrangement joins TRBV3-1 (or the pseudogene TRBV3-2) to TRBJ1-3; TRBD1 agrees at 10 bases. Germline-derived CDR1 and CDR2 are LGHDT and YNNKEL (reference sequence). This CDR3 spans 16 amino acids. V lost 4 bases, J lost 3 bases, and 6 bases stayed unmatched. The CDR3 DNA reads TGTGCCAGCAGCCTTTACTGGACAGGGGGTGGAAACACCATATATTTT. Amino acid sequence: CASSLYWTGGGNTIYF.

The chain recombines TRBV5-1 with TRBJ2-2, with 7 bases lining up with TRBD1. The CDR3 is 16 residues long. Germline V gives CDR1 SGHRS, CDR2 YFSETQ. Trimming took 4 bases from V and 7 from J; bases not matched to a gene: 13. The CDR3 DNA follows: TGCGCCAGCAGCCAACAGTACAGGGGAGAGAGCGGGGAGCTGTTTTTT. It translates to CASSQQYRGESGELFF.

The chain recombines TRBV7-2 with TRBJ2-3; D not certain. V was shortened by 3 bases and J by 4 bases, with 5 bases between the two germline ends. The germline V gene has CDR1 SGHTA and CDR2 FQGNSA. This CDR3 comprises 12 residues. The CDR3 DNA reads TGTGCCAGCAGCTTCAGATCAGATACGCAGTATTTT. Protein product: CASSFRSDTQYF.

This clone is a singleton in its sample. The chain couples TRBV2 to TRBJ2-2, with D tentatively TRBD2 (6 bases). Germline assignment: CDR1 SNHLY and CDR2 FYNNEI. The V end lost 6 bases, the J end lost 6 bases, and 8 bases lay between the germline ends. CDR3 size: 12 residues. The CDR3 reads CASRGGSGELFF. In DNA, the CDR3 is TGTGCCAGCAGGGGGGGTTCCGGGGAGCTGTTTTTT.

This clone was detected only a few times. This chain joins TRBV12-3 or TRBV12-4 and TRBJ2-2; the D is unclear. This CDR3 region has 13 residues. Trimming removed 2 bases from V and 2 bases from J, with 3 bases in between. Written as DNA, the CDR3 is TGTGCCAGCAGTTTACGTAACACCGGGGAGCTGTTTTTT. It translates to CASSLRNTGELFF.

This clone was picked up one time. The chain employs TRBV14 and TRBJ2-5; a weak D match, TRBD1 (5 bases). CDR3 length equals 13 residues. Per the germline V gene, CDR1 is SGHDN and CDR2 is FVKESK. The V end lost 2 bases, the J end lost 4 bases, and 8 bases lay between the germline ends. The CDR3 here is CASSQRGPETQYF. The CDR3 nucleotides are TGTGCCAGCAGCCAAAGGGGCCCAGAGACCCAGTACTTC.